This entry lists 9 T cell receptor beta chains sequenced from one sample in a study of spatial heterogeneity in lung cancer. Time point denoted: sample taken at primary tumor resection. MiXCR, applied by TCRdb to the 5' RACE reads, yields one record per CDR3 protein. The data contain 30,000 to 45,000 distinct CDR3 sequences, 3.1% of them singletons. Material: normal lung tissue next to the tumor, obtained at surgery. These receptors were obtained from a male donor with early-stage non-small cell lung cancer.

This clonotype was found many times. The V and J genes are TRBV27 and TRBJ2-5; D remains unclear. Germline assignment: CDR1 MNHEY and CDR2 SMNVEV (reference sequence). The CDR3 is 12 residues long. Trimming removed 5 bases from V and 5 bases from J, with 9 bases in between. CDR3 region: CASSGNSETQYF. The CDR3 DNA reads TGTGCCAGCAGTGGGAATTCGGAGACCCAGTACTTC.

With regard to this clonotype: A much more abundant neighbour one base away suggests this may be a read error. The rearrangement joins TRBV29-1 to TRBJ2-7; a weak D match, TRBD1 (6 bases). Germline loops: CDR1 SQVTM, CDR2 ANQGSEA. Trimming shortened V by 3 bases and J by 2 bases, and 17 bases separated the two germline ends. The CDR3 spans 15 residues. The CDR3 protein is CSVEGQGSGTYEQYF. CDR3 coding DNA: TGCAGCGTTGAGGGGCAGGGGTCAGGGACCTACGAGCAGTACTTC.

This clonotype was picked up many times. This chain connects TRBV4-1 to TRBJ2-1, with 10 nucleotides matching TRBD2. With V trimmed by 2 bases and J by 8 bases, 15 bases remained unmatched. The CDR3 loop spans 18 amino acids. Germline lookup yields CDR1 MGHRA and CDR2 YSYEKL. CDR3 nucleotide sequence: TGCGCCAGCAGCCAATCTAGCGGGGGCGCCCTGCCCATCGATGAGCAGTTCTTC. It codes for CASSQSSGGALPIDEQFF.

This clonotype came up many times. The rearrangement joins TRBV5-1 to TRBJ1-1, with TRBD1 matching over 7 bases. Germline values: CDR1 SGHRS, CDR2 YFSETQ. CDR3 length equals 13 residues. V shed 4 bases and J 7 bases; nucleotides not matched to a gene: 7. CDR3 sequence reads: CASSGGDRDEAFF. The CDR3 DNA is TGCGCCAGCAGCGGGGGCGACAGGGATGAAGCTTTCTTT. Full variable domain (remainder filled in from reference TRBV5-1 and TRBJ1-1): KAGVTQTPRYLIKTRGQQVTLSCSPISGHRSVSWYQQTPGQGLQFLFEYFSETQRNKGNFPGRFSGRQFSNSRSEMNVSTLELGDSALYLCASSGGDRDEAFFGQGTRLTVV.

This clonotype occurred many times. The CDR3 DNA reads as TGTGCCAGCAGCCAAGGCCGAGAACAGCCCCAGCATTTT. Protein product: CASSQGREQPQHF. J is TRBJ1-5 and V is TRBV3-1; D is ambiguous. The CDR3 covers 13 residues. Trimming stripped 1 base from V and 7 bases from J, with 8 bases between. CDR1 is LGHDT, CDR2 YNNKEL, per germline (reference sequence).

This clonotype has only a few counts. This rearrangement joins TRBV7-9 to TRBJ2-7; D may correspond to TRBD1 or TRBD2 (6 bases each). Germline V lookup: CDR1 SEHNR, CDR2 FQNEAQ (reference sequence). V was shortened by 0 bases and J by 5 bases, with 11 bases between the two germline ends. This CDR3 spans 14 amino acids. The CDR3 here is CASSLANGGNEQYF. In nucleotides, the CDR3 is TGTGCCAGCAGCTTAGCTAACGGGGGCAACGAGCAGTACTTC. The full variable domain, with the rest looked up from reference TRBV7-9 and TRBJ2-7, is DTGVSQNPRHKITKRGQNVTFRCDPISEHNRLYWYRQTLGQGPEFLTYFQNEAQLEKSRLLSDRFSAERPKGSFSTLEIQRTEQGDSAMYLCASSLANGGNEQYFGPGTRLTVT.

Many counts were recorded for this clonotype. The rearrangement joins TRBV6-1 to TRBJ2-1, with 8 bases that match TRBD2. Germline CDR1 reads MNHNS; CDR2 reads SASEGT. Trimming took 4 bases from V and 5 from J; bases not matched to a gene: 7. This CDR3 comprises 15 residues. This CDR3 reads CASSVLGGGNNEQFF. The CDR3 bases are TGTGCCAGCAGTGTCTTGGGCGGGGGGAACAATGAGCAGTTCTTC.

This clonotype was observed many times. This chain connects TRBV28 to TRBJ2-7; 10 bases are shared with TRBD1. Looked up from germline, CDR1 is MDHEN and CDR2 is SYDVKM. The CDR3 length is 15 residues. The V segment lost 6 bases and the J segment 5 bases; nucleotides outside the gene matches: 10. The CDR3 DNA sequence: TGTGCCAGCAGCCTTAGACAGGGGGCTCGAGACGAGCAGTACTTC. This translates into CASSLRQGARDEQYF. Based on the CDR3 plus reference TRBV28 and TRBJ2-7, the full variable domain is DVKVTQSSRYLVKRTGEKVFLECVQDMDHENMFWYRQDPGLGLRLIYFSYDVKMKEKGDIPEGYSVSREKKERFSLILESASTNQTSMYLCASSLRQGARDEQYFGPGTRLTVT.

This clonotype was picked up many times. The chain has TRBV9 and TRBJ2-2; weak D call: TRBD1 (5 bases). The CDR3 consists of 16 residues. In germline, CDR1 is SGDLS, CDR2 YYNGEE. V was clipped by 4 bases and J by 1 base, with 14 bases between them. Here the CDR3 DNA reads TGTGCCAGCAGCCTACCCCCAGGGATGAACACCGGGGAGCTGTTTTTT. Its translation is CASSLPPGMNTGELFF.